Sequencing of this T cell receptor (beta chain) was carried out in a study of regulatory T cells in long-lasting Graves disease listed by TCRdb under 2021. Turning to the overall study: Patients with newly diagnosed Graves' disease had been on antithyroid drugs for under 3 months. A total of roughly 35 samples underwent TCR sequencing: some 13 from persistent and some 20 from newly diagnosed Graves' disease patients. The study was registered as a clinical trial and conducted in China. Peripheral blood TCR sequencing and RNA sequencing compared persistent Graves' disease patients with newly diagnosed Graves' disease patients. Paper-wide results and their limitations: Patients with persistent disease shared more public clonotypes (roughly 2,900) than newly diagnosed patients did (nearly 1,000). The authors acknowledged the small sample size as a limitation that may reduce accuracy. Preferential use of TRBV28, TRBJ1-2 and TRBJ2-5 was observed in persistent disease, whereas TRBV20-1 and TRBJ2-1 were favored in newly diagnosed disease. The study examined only peripheral blood because the primary lesion, thyroid tissue, could not be accessed. Sequencing and analysis were limited to the TCR beta chain. Compared with newly diagnosed patients, persistent Graves' disease patients had lower TCR Shannon entropy and fewer highly expanded clones, which suggests clonal expansion.

Library preparation employed multiplex PCR. The sequencing machine was an Illumina HiSeq 4000. TCR beta libraries were built with iRepertoire HTBI primers and Arm-PCR amplification of CDR3 regions. Gel purification was performed on PCR products prior to sequencing. Per the original workflow: Gene usage analysis of CDR3 amino acid clonotypes used the roughly 60 TRBV and 11 to 15 TRBJ segments found across samples. COPE and FqMerger were used to merge the filtered high-quality paired reads into contigs. Contigs were aligned with BLAST to IMGT TRBV, TRBD and TRBJ reference genes, and CDR3 was defined per IMGT. Highly expanded clones were defined as clonotypes with a frequency above 0.1%. Shannon entropy served as the measure of repertoire diversity, while the Gini coefficient captured V-J evenness. Clonotypes shared by more than one individual were considered public. TCRdb reran the public reads through fastp at Q25 and MiXCR, keeping productive beta chains. CDR3 protein duplicates are merged, each entry listing the most common genes and DNA. The V and J calls come from TCRdb's annotation, not from the publication. This sample holds 360,000 or so distinct CDR3 sequences; roughly 16% were observed only once. Around 20% of the sample is taken by the ten largest.

The time point label of this sample denotes: newly diagnosed GD, antithyroid drugs for less than 3 months. For both TCR sequencing and RNA sequencing, RNA was extracted from PBMCs using TRIzol. The diagnosis of Graves' disease was made according to American Thyroid Association guidelines. Patients for the study were recruited at an endocrinology department in Xi'an, China. Each patient gave approximately 10 milliliters of peripheral blood, collected in an EDTA anticoagulant tube. Ficoll Paque Plus density gradient separation was used to isolate PBMCs, and no further T cell sorting was done. An Agilent 2100 Bioanalyzer and agarose gel were used to check RNA quality, and a NanoDrop 2000 was used to measure RNA concentration. Note on this clonotype: Its antigen remains undetermined. No much larger clone is present one base from it, and per-base qualities are unavailable.

The germline V gene sets CDR1 to KGHSH and CDR2 to LQKENI. Its CDR3 holds 13 amino acids, cysteine through phenylalanine. CDR3 DNA only is kept here, 39 bases in frame from base 1. V drops 4 bases and J drops 9 bases, leaving 13 bases in between. This sample was shared with a second study, whose subject was T cells in Graves' hyperthyroidism and ophthalmopathy. Per the second study: Stable Graves' hyperthyroidism was defined as the absence of progression to ophthalmopathy over 18 months of follow-up. Hyperthyroidism patients were aged 18 to 65 years and newly diagnosed, with disease duration of less than 2 months. Patients with uncontrolled infections, other autoimmune diseases, pregnancy or lactation were excluded. Diagnoses were established on the basis of clinical symptoms, serum thyroxine and TRAb, thyroid ultrasound, and orbital computed tomography. The TCR CDR3 was subjected to a first round of RT-PCR using the HTBI primer set and the Qiagen OneStep RT-PCR kit. Most expanded thyroid clonotypes (frequency above 0.001) were also found in blood, which suggests that blood repertoires may mirror thyroid immune responses. A model built on a 13 V-J signature distinguished ophthalmopathy from stable hyperthyroidism, reaching 87.88% sensitivity and about 81% specificity in cross-validation and 80%/75% in testing. In validation, the model predicted progression to ophthalmopathy with 55% to 71% sensitivity and 72% to 85% specificity, a median of about 6.7 months before onset. TCR V-J signatures able to tell the groups apart were searched for in a discovery cohort of 95 or so patients, of whom around 43 had Graves' ophthalmopathy and around 56 had stable Graves' hyperthyroidism. An independent validation cohort of around 19 hyperthyroidism patients and some 15 patients who later progressed to ophthalmopathy tested prospective prediction of ophthalmopathy. The approximately 98 discovery patients were randomly divided into training and test sets at a 7:3 ratio. In addition, the study compared T-cell repertoires in thyroid tissue and in blood from roughly 6 Graves' hyperthyroidism patients. After sampling, hyperthyroidism patients received methimazole starting at 30 mg daily, and ophthalmopathy patients received high-dose intravenous methylprednisolone. Libraries were constructed in a second round of multiplex PCR, after which size selection and purification were carried out. The libraries were sequenced on an Illumina HiSeq2000 using paired-end 100 bp reads. Raw data were processed with SOAPnuke, discarding reads with adapters, uncalled bases, mean Phred below 15, or no exact constant-primer or identifier match. COPE v1.2.5 was used to merge the high-quality paired reads, and each unique nucleotide sequence was defined as a clonotype. Clonotypes were aligned to IMGT TRBV, TRBD and TRBJ reference segments using MiTCR v1.1. The analysis was restricted to V-J combinations with a frequency above 0.0001, which together covered 99.2% of the repertoires. The TCS score was defined as the ratio of F50 (clonal expansion) to E x V (chaos), calculated using BLOSUM62-based TCRdist between CDR3 peptides within each V-J. Welch's t-statistics and random forest reduced around 550 V-J features to roughly 13, which were used in a naive Bayes classifier (R e1071). No statistical method was used to fix the sample size in advance, and group allocation was not hidden from the investigators. The paper describes TCR Vbeta CDR3 sequencing of 140 or so peripheral blood samples, made up of 43 ophthalmopathy patients, some 80 hyperthyroidism patients and about 17 progressor patients.

Rearrangement joined TRBV18 to TRBJ1-3; no D gene can be assigned with confidence. The sequence was obtained from a woman aged 18-29 years with Graves disease. Donor details come from another sample of the same person, matched by shared clones. The sample was peripheral blood mononuclear cells (PBMCs), taken at new diagnosis, from a patient treated with antithyroid drugs. The DNA sequence is given as TGTGCCAGCTCACGGGTCGACCGAACCACCATATATTTT. Its amino acids are CASSRVDRTTIYF.